The clone carrying this TCR beta chain was counted a few times. PCR employed 60 Vbeta and 13 Jbeta primers. The repertoire was sequenced with immunoSEQ multiplex PCR; TCRdb's copy has only in-frame clones and lacks some. The repertoire holds around 200,000 clones, with about 83% as singletons. The CDR3 runs 18 residues. The germline gives CDR1 LGHNA, CDR2 YNFKEQ. J was trimmed by 8 bases and V by 1 base; bases with no gene match: 14. This record belongs to a study of cytomegalovirus exposure and HLA in healthy donors. The receptor was derived from a woman between 45 and 60 years old in good health and CMV-seropositive. The chain links TRBV4-2 to TRBJ1-6, with TRBD1 matching 7 bases. The specimen sequenced was PBMCs. The CDR3 DNA reads as TGTGCCAGCAGCCAAGCCTACGTAGCAGGGGGTGCGTATTCACCCCTCCACTTT. Translating gives CASSQAYVAGGAYSPLHF.